This entry lists 25 T cell receptor beta chains sequenced from one sample in a study of T cells after yellow fever vaccination. MiXCR was run by TCRdb on the 5' RACE reads, yielding one entry per CDR3 protein. The data hold a few hundred thousand distinct CDR3 sequences, with over 4% observed a single time. This sample comprised PBMCs, obtained 5 days after the yellow fever booster vaccination. The receptors stem from a man aged 18 to 29 who received the YFV17D yellow fever vaccine.

The gene calls are TRBV5-4 and TRBJ2-1; D possibly matches TRBD1 or TRBD2 (5 bases each). V was pared by 0 bases and J by 3 bases, with 16 bases between. The length of the CDR3 is 17 residues. CDR1 is SGHNT and CDR2 is YYREEE in the germline V gene (reference sequence). This chain's CDR3 is CASSLGNGDLNYNEQFF. The CDR3 DNA reads as TGTGCCAGCAGCTTGGGAAACGGGGACCTAAACTACAATGAGCAGTTCTTC.

This clonotype was detected many times. The chain recombines TRBV20-1 with TRBJ2-5; D might be TRBD2 (7 bases). Trimming took 7 bases from V and 9 from J, leaving 27 bases between them. Germline values: CDR1 DFQATT, CDR2 SNEGSKA (reference sequence). The CDR3 totals 15 residues. The CDR3 nucleotides are TGCAGTGTCTCCGGTGCGGGGGCGCCAACGGGGGCCCAGTACTTC. Translation gives CSVSGAGAPTGAQYF.

This clonotype was counted between two and nine times. The chain recombines TRBV4-2 with TRBJ2-3; 9 bases line up with TRBD2. There are 16 residues in the CDR3. CDR1 LGHNA and CDR2 YNFKEQ come from the germline V gene. The junction had 5 bases not matched to a gene; V was cut back by 1 base and J by 3 bases. This CDR3 reads CASSQARGGETDTQYF. The CDR3 DNA is TGTGCCAGCAGCCAAGCTCGCGGGGGGGAAACAGATACGCAGTATTTT.

This clonotype was detected ten times or more. This chain links TRBV5-1 with TRBJ2-6; D unclear. This CDR3 spans 17 amino acids. Trimming removed 0 bases at V and 0 bases at J, with 10 bases between. CDR1 and CDR2 from the germline V gene are SGHRS and YFSETQ. The CDR3 nucleotides are TGCGCCAGCAGCTTGGTCGCAGGAAGCTCTGGGGCCAACGTCCTGACTTTC. This translates into CASSLVAGSSGANVLTF.

This clonotype was counted between two and nine times. The chain recombines TRBV6-5 with TRBJ2-7, with 7 positions matching TRBD1. Germline V gene sequence: CDR1 MNHEY, CDR2 SVGAGI. This CDR3 is 14 amino acids long. V shed 5 bases, J shed 6 bases, and the junction held 10 bases outside the gene matches. The CDR3 region has the DNA TGTGCCAGCAGTCCCGGGACAGCTCTTTTCGAGCAGTACTTC. Its translation: CASSPGTALFEQYF.

V gene TRBV25-1 combines with J gene TRBJ2-5; no clear D gene. The CDR3 spans 13 residues. Trimming took off 3 bases at V and 3 bases at J, with 8 bases between the two ends. Germline V gene data show CDR1 as MGHDK and CDR2 as SYGVNS. CDR3 DNA sequence: TGTGCCAGCAGTGATGCGCTTAAAGAGACCCAGTACTTC. Translated: CASSDALKETQYF.

The sample holds a few counts of this clonotype. This chain connects TRBV7-9 to TRBJ2-7; D gene unclear. Germline loops: CDR1 SEHNR, CDR2 FQNEAQ (reference sequence). With 1 base removed from V and 2 bases from J, the gap between germline ends came to 12 bases. The CDR3 runs to 15 residues. The chain's CDR3 is CASSLVALTPYEQYF. The CDR3 DNA reads TGTGCCAGCAGCTTAGTTGCGTTAACCCCCTACGAGCAGTACTTC.

The chain joins TRBV7-2 to TRBJ2-5; 8 bases agree with TRBD1. CDR3 length equals 17 residues. V dropped 4 bases and J dropped 2; count of bases not matched to a gene: 12. Germline CDR1 reads SGHTA; CDR2 reads FQGNSA. The CDR3 sequence is CASSYPPGQGEQETQYF. CDR3 DNA sequence: TGTGCCAGCAGCTACCCCCCTGGACAGGGTGAGCAAGAGACCCAGTACTTC.

This clonotype was counted only a few times. The CDR3 sequence is CASSHPDRGNSPLHF. CDR3 in DNA: TGCGCCAGCAGCCATCCCGACAGGGGGAATTCACCCCTCCACTTT. The gene calls are TRBV5-1 and TRBJ1-6; 9 bases line up with TRBD1. The germline gives CDR1 SGHRS, CDR2 YFSETQ. With 4 bases clipped from V and 7 bases from J, the junction kept 6 bases outside the gene matches. The length of the CDR3 is 15 residues. Variable domain in full (rest from reference TRBV5-1 and TRBJ1-6): KAGVTQTPRYLIKTRGQQVTLSCSPISGHRSVSWYQQTPGQGLQFLFEYFSETQRNKGNFPGRFSGRQFSNSRSEMNVSTLELGDSALYLCASSHPDRGNSPLHFGNGTRLTVT.

J is TRBJ2-2 and V is TRBV6-2 or TRBV6-3; the D gene is possibly TRBD2 (6 bases). Germline-derived CDR1 and CDR2 are MNHEY and SVGEGT. CDR3 length equals 14 residues. V lost 1 base and J 6 bases, leaving 9 bases between the germline ends. The CDR3 loop is CASSYLAGPGELFF. The CDR3 DNA sequence: TGTGCCAGCAGTTACTTGGCGGGGCCCGGGGAGCTGTTTTTT.

The J gene is TRBJ2-1, the V gene TRBV12-3 or TRBV12-4, with 8 bases fitting TRBD2. The CDR3 extends over 17 amino acids. With 6 bases clipped from V and 7 bases from J, the junction kept 17 bases outside the gene matches. CDR3 sequence (DNA): TGTGCCAGCAGCTCCTCCATACTAGCGGTACTGGGGAATGAGCAGTTCTTC. The encoded protein is CASSSSILAVLGNEQFF.

The chain carries TRBV29-1 and TRBJ2-5; tentatively, D is TRBD2 (7 bases). Germline V gene lookup returns CDR1 SQVTM and CDR2 ANQGSEA. Trimming pared 4 bases from V and 3 bases from J, leaving 15 bases between. CDR3 length: 14 residues. CDR3 in amino acids: CSVGVGGGKETQYF. As DNA, the CDR3 is TGCAGCGTTGGAGTAGGGGGGGGCAAAGAGACCCAGTACTTC. Supplemented by reference TRBV29-1 and TRBJ2-5, the full variable domain reads SAVISQKPSRDICQRGTSLTIQCQVDSQVTMMFWYRQQPGQSLTLIATANQGSEATYESGFVIDKFPISRPNLTFSTLTVSNMSPEDSSIYLCSVGVGGGKETQYFGPGTRLLVL.

This clonotype was seen more than once but under ten times. The chain joins TRBV19 to TRBJ2-1; maybe TRBD1 (5 bases). The CDR3 covers 14 residues. Germline V lookup: CDR1 LNHDA, CDR2 SQIVND (reference sequence). Trimming cost V 4 bases and J 3 bases, with 10 bases left between them. The CDR3 sequence: CASSKLDSYNEQFF. The CDR3 DNA reads as TGTGCCAGTAGTAAGCTAGACAGCTACAATGAGCAGTTCTTC.

J is TRBJ1-1 and V is TRBV20-1; 8 bases line up with TRBD1. Unmatched junction bases numbered 8, after V lost 0 bases and J lost 5 bases. The CDR3 sequence is 15 residues long. In germline, CDR1 is DFQATT, CDR2 SNEGSKA (reference sequence). This CDR3 is CSARDRRQGFTEAFF. In nucleotides, the CDR3 is TGCAGTGCTAGAGATAGGAGACAGGGGTTTACTGAAGCTTTCTTT.

This clonotype was seen ten or more times. CDR3: CASRPNRQGVGDYEQYF. CDR3 coding DNA: TGTGCCAGCAGGCCTAACCGACAGGGTGTAGGGGACTACGAGCAGTACTTC. J is TRBJ2-7 and V is TRBV12-3 or TRBV12-4, with 7 positions matching TRBD1. The CDR3 is made up of 17 amino acids. The J segment lost 3 bases and the V segment lost 6 bases, leaving 17 bases of the junction unmatched.

This clonotype occurred once. The gene calls are TRBV12-3 or TRBV12-4 and TRBJ2-5, with D perhaps matching TRBD2 (5 bases). Between the trimmed V and J ends, which lost 5 bases and 5 bases, there was a span of 12 bases. The CDR3 has 13 residues. In DNA form, the CDR3 reads TGTGCCAGCAGTAGGCAATCGGGGGAGACCCAGTACTTC. Protein sequence: CASSRQSGETQYF.

Only a few counts were recorded for this clonotype. V gene TRBV9 combines with J gene TRBJ2-7, with D tentatively TRBD1 (5 bases). CDR3 length: 15 amino acids. Trimming removed 3 bases from V and 0 bases from J, with 13 bases in between. The germline gives CDR1 SGDLS, CDR2 YYNGEE. CDR3 loop: CASSGSQGDSYEQYV. Here the CDR3 DNA reads TGTGCCAGCAGCGGATCCCAGGGCGACTCCTACGAGCAGTACGTC.

This clonotype came up a few times. The chain recombines TRBV6-5 with TRBJ2-6, with D tentatively TRBD2 (6 bases). Germline CDR1 MNHEY, CDR2 SVGAGI. The CDR3 totals 18 residues. The germline V and J ends were trimmed by 6 bases and 6 bases, with 24 bases remaining between them. In nucleotides, the CDR3 is TGTGCCAGCAGCTCACTAGGAGGGCTGGGCTCGAAGGCCAACGTCCTGACTTTC. This encodes CASSSLGGLGSKANVLTF.

The chain uses TRBV7-2 and TRBJ1-3; 7 nucleotides line up with TRBD1. The CDR3 contains 15 residues. The trim removed 7 bases at V and 0 bases at J, leaving 6 bases unmatched. The germline V gene encodes CDR1 SGHTA and CDR2 FQGNSA. The CDR3 region has the DNA TGTGCCAGCAACCTGGACAGGATCTCTGGAAACACCATATATTTT. Protein product: CASNLDRISGNTIYF.

Many counts were recorded for this clonotype. The chain has TRBV7-9 and TRBJ2-3; D may be TRBD2 (5 bases). Trimming removed 11 bases from V and 0 bases from J, with 12 bases in between. This CDR3 spans 13 amino acids. Germline assignment: CDR1 SEHNR and CDR2 FQNEAQ (reference sequence). CDR3 amino acids: CAGVASSTDTQYF. CDR3 nucleotides: TGTGCCGGGGTAGCGTCCAGCACAGATACGCAGTATTTT.

This chain connects TRBV4-1 to TRBJ1-2; D is unresolved. Germline CDR1 and CDR2: MGHRA and YSYEKL. This CDR3 comprises 12 residues. Trimming pared 0 bases from V and 4 bases from J, leaving 3 bases between. CDR3 DNA: TGCGCCAGCAGCCAAGACCTCTATGGCTACACCTTC. Translated: CASSQDLYGYTF.

The chain carries TRBV20-1 and TRBJ2-3, with TRBD2 as a possible D gene (7 bases). Germline V gives CDR1 DFQATT, CDR2 SNEGSKA (reference sequence). V was clipped by 6 bases and J by 4 bases, with 14 bases between them. The length of the CDR3 is 13 residues. CDR3 bases: TGCAGTGCCCGTAACGGGGGGCCAGATACGCAGTATTTT. This codes for CSARNGGPDTQYF.

There are a few counts of this clonotype. The V and J genes are TRBV5-1 and TRBJ2-3; 8 bases are shared with TRBD2. V trimming: 7 bases; J trimming: 2 bases; junction bases outside the gene matches: 18. Germline assignment: CDR1 SGHRS and CDR2 YFSETQ. The CDR3 totals 18 residues. The DNA for the CDR3 is TGCGCCAGCTCCTTCCGGGAGAGGGGACTAGAGATCACAGATACGCAGTATTTT. Translation: CASSFRERGLEITDTQYF.

This clonotype was observed at least ten times. This chain joins TRBV12-3 or TRBV12-4 and TRBJ1-2, with 10 bases identical to TRBD1. The CDR3 is made up of 13 amino acids. J was trimmed by 8 bases and V by 4 bases; bases with no gene match: 4. The CDR3 bases are TGTGCCAGCAGTTCGACAGGGGGCAGGGGCTACACCTTC. It encodes CASSSTGGRGYTF.

The chain recombines TRBV7-9 with TRBJ2-1, with D perhaps given as TRBD1 or TRBD2 (6 bases each). The germline V gene has CDR1 SEHNR and CDR2 FQNEAQ (reference sequence). The CDR3 sequence is 13 residues long. Trimming took off 4 bases at V and 9 bases at J, with 13 bases between the two ends. Written as DNA, the CDR3 is TGTGCCAGCAGCTCAGGGGAGGTGGTTGAGCAGTTCTTC. Its translation is CASSSGEVVEQFF.